This T cell receptor (beta chain) was retrieved from a study of CD8 T cells in ankylosing spondylitis. TCRdb passed the 5' RACE reads through MiXCR, listing each CDR3 protein once. The sample lists fewer than 180,000 distinct CDR3 sequences, 40% to 50% seen once, with around 15% in the top ten. Per germline, CDR1 SGHRS and CDR2 YFSETQ. The V segment lost 4 bases and the J segment 8 bases; nucleotides outside the gene matches: 7. The CDR3 extends over 14 amino acids. The chain recombines TRBV5-1 with TRBJ2-3, with TRBD1 matching over 10 bases. Sequences were obtained from synovial fluid, either unsorted or a sorted T cell fraction (not recorded which). This clonotype was obtained from a male donor with ankylosing spondylitis. As DNA, the CDR3 is TGCGCCAGCAGCACCCGACAGGGGGCAAGTACGCAGTATTTT. Encoded protein: CASSTRQGASTQYF.